This T cell receptor (beta chain) was captured by sequencing in a study of cytomegalovirus exposure and HLA in healthy donors. Broader study findings: It was 164 TCR beta chains that were listed as cytomegalovirus-associated.

Remarks on this clone: What it binds is not known.

Germline loops: CDR1 LNHDA, CDR2 SQIVND (reference sequence). The germline V and J ends were trimmed by 9 bases and 5 bases, with 13 bases remaining between them. The CDR3 covers 12 residues. PCR employed 60 Vbeta and 13 Jbeta primers. Profiling relied on immunoSEQ multiplex PCR, and the TCRdb table lists in-frame clones only, not all of them. Of over 95,000 clones in the sample, over 65% are singletons; the top ten hold roughly 2.6%. This chain links TRBV19 with TRBJ1-1; D unclear. The material sequenced was PBMCs. The origin of this receptor is a female donor in good health and CMV-seronegative. The CDR3 DNA reads as TGTGCCAGCCGGCTGGGAGAAACTGAAGCTTTCTTT. This codes for CASRLGETEAFF.